Reported below is one T cell receptor beta chain. A junction boundary mismatches the germline segment, possibly from a read error. The data were taken from a study of CDR3 diversity in severe acne. TCRdb called the PCR reads again in MiXCR, with one record for every CDR3 protein. The table includes over 85,000 distinct CDR3 sequences, roughly half detected once. Looked up from germline, CDR1 is MGHDK and CDR2 is SYGVNS. CDR3 size: 16 residues. Sequencing was done on a sample of blood. The rearrangement joins TRBV25-1 to TRBJ1-1, with 7 positions matching TRBD1. This sequence was found in a male donor with acne. CDR3 protein: CTSSESGRGLNTEAFF. In DNA form, the CDR3 reads TGTACCAGCAGTGAATCGGGGAGGGGGCTGAACACTGAAGCTTTCTTT. The variable domain in full, completed from reference TRBV25-1 and TRBJ1-1, reads EADIYQTPRYLVIGTGKKITLECSQTMGHDKMYWYQQDPGMELHLIHYSYGVNSTEKGDLSSESTVSRIRTEHFPLTLESARPSHTSQYLCTSSESGRGLNTEAFFGQGTRLTVV.